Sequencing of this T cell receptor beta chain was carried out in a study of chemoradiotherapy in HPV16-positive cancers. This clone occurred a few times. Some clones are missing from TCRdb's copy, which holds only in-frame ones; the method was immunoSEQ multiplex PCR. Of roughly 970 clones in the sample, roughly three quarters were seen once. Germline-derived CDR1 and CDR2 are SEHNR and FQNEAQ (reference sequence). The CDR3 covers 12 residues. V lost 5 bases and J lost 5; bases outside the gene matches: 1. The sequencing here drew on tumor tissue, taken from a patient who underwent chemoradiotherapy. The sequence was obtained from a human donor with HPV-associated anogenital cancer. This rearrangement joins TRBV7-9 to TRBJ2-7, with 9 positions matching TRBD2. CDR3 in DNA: TGTGCCAGCAGCGGGACTAGCCACGAGCAGTACTTC. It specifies CASSGTSHEQYF.